Listed below are T cell receptor beta chains from one sample, sequenced in a study of OX40 agonist ivuxolimab in advanced cancers. The data were produced by immunoSEQ multiplex PCR, yet TCRdb's version contains in-frame clones alone and is incomplete. This table holds 55,000 to 65,000 clones, roughly four fifths found once. The starting material was CD4+ or CD8+ T cells sorted from blood, obtained in a trial of the OX40 agonist ivuxolimab. The origin of the receptors is an adult with an advanced solid tumor such as melanoma, head and neck, liver or kidney cancer. The conserved cysteine and the conserved F or W are not part of the CDR3 here. Not all rows give a size; the values are once, few, many and, for expanded clones, a class.

ASSRDANSPLH	TRBV5-1	TRBJ1-6	-
ASSWGRGGSFGPENYEQY	TRBV27	TRBJ2-7	-
ATRGPRDTPLTGELF	TRBV15	TRBJ2-2	-
ASSPWAGPGNQPQH	TRBV19	TRBJ1-5	-
ASSGDRRSYEQY	TRBV2	TRBJ2-7	-
ASSPGGAGGLYGYGYT	TRBV7-8	TRBJ1-2	once
ASSASGGVGNQPQH	TRBV6-1	TRBJ1-5	-
ASSTLSGTRVYEQY	TRBV7-6	TRBJ2-7	few
ASSVEGPPNYNEQF	TRBV9	TRBJ2-1	-
ASSQRQGAVDEQY	TRBV4-1	TRBJ2-7	-
ASSLGGTFGDTQY	TRBV7-3	TRBJ2-3	-
ATSSPVSGRLSGSYEQY	TRBV13	TRBJ2-7	-
ASSYQTPQGSSPLH	TRBV7-9	TRBJ1-6	-
AIKKGGQGAFYEQY	TRBV10-3	TRBJ2-7	-
ASSRNRQGEYGYT	TRBV6-6	TRBJ1-2	-
ASSLGGGYWEQY	TRBV7-6	TRBJ2-7	-
ASSMTVGTNQPQH	TRBV19	TRBJ1-5	once
ASSSPGTPAAANEKLF	TRBV5-6	TRBJ1-4	once
ASSAYRAPGGEQY	TRBV19	TRBJ2-7	-
ASSLERSYTEAF	TRBV5-4	TRBJ1-1	few
ASSSRGLAGDQPQH	TRBV27	TRBJ1-5	-
ASSEGTSQPQH	TRBV18	TRBJ1-5	-
ASSARATGTGNTIY	TRBV11-2	TRBJ1-3	-
ASSYEYSSYNEQF	TRBV6-5	TRBJ2-1	few
ATSRDPLVNSPLH	TRBV15	TRBJ1-6	-
ASSPTPQETQY	TRBV4-2	TRBJ2-5	-
ASSLGGVVETQY	TRBV5-1	TRBJ2-5	-
ASSAAAGYSNQPQH	TRBV5-6	TRBJ1-5	once
ASSWTSPNEKLF	TRBV6-6	TRBJ1-4	few
ASSLREEQF	TRBV5-8	TRBJ2-1	-
ASSSAWASVEQF	TRBV5-5	TRBJ2-1	-
ASSLEGSGAEKLF	TRBV5-4	TRBJ1-4	-
ASSLRTGISYEQY	TRBV6-5	TRBJ2-7	-
ASSLFWVNNSPLH	TRBV28	TRBJ1-6	-
ASSVVEITGELF	TRBV9	TRBJ2-2	once
ASSLRPQRDTNYGYT	TRBV5-4	TRBJ1-2	-
ASTLGDRGHNEQF	TRBV12-5	TRBJ2-1	-
ASSLAYRASSYEQY	TRBV5-1	TRBJ2-7	-
ASSQGGTNEKLF	TRBV28	TRBJ1-4	-
ASSYSAGPNYGYT	TRBV6-6	TRBJ1-2	-